The entry below describes one T cell receptor beta chain. These data come from a study of PD-1 blockade in classical Hodgkin lymphoma. The CDR3 extends over 17 amino acids. The V gene end was trimmed by 0 bases and the J gene end by 1 base; junction bases not matched to a gene: 4. CDR1 SGDLS and CDR2 YYNGEE come from the germline V gene. Assay: immunoSEQ multiplex PCR; the TCRdb copy retains only in-frame clones and omits some. The sample shows more than 9,000 clones, around four fifths of them seen only once. Documented time point: cycle 4 day 1 (C4D1), after around six weeks of nivolumab. Brentuximab vedotin exposure varied, and every patient relapsed after autologous stem cell transplantation. Isolation of CD4+ T cells from thawed PBMCs was performed by magnetic negative selection.

The TCR sequence derives from a human donor with classical Hodgkin lymphoma. The material sequenced was CD4+ T cells from blood, taken before the fourth cycle of nivolumab. The chain carries TRBV9 and TRBJ2-3, with 11 bases identical to TRBD2. This chain's CDR3 is CASSVELAGVGTDTQYF. DNA for the CDR3: TGTGCCAGCAGCGTAGAACTAGCGGGAGTTGGCACAGATACGCAGTATTTT.